This TCR beta chain was retrieved from a study of identifying expanded T cells in peripheral blood. Study conclusions and caveats: Approximately 1.1 clones differed between technical replicates, versus approximately 17 and 20 over time. Across healthy donors, higher total template counts meant significantly greater approximately 2-week count variance.

Method: immunoSEQ multiplex PCR; TCRdb's copy keeps in-frame clones and lacks some. The table lists under 110,000 clones, roughly 89% of them singletons. During the collection period, no donor immune events like infections were recorded. CDR3 length: 15 amino acids. The germline gives CDR1 WSHSY, CDR2 SAAADI. Trimming took off 6 bases at V and 1 base at J, with 13 bases between the two ends. With respect to this clone: Its antigen is still unknown.

The sample taken for sequencing was blood. This clonotype was obtained from a person aged 18 to 75 in good health. The chain combines TRBV10-2 with TRBJ2-1; D possibly matches TRBD1 or TRBD2 (5 bases each). CDR3 nucleotides: TGCGCCAGCAGCCCCGGGACCCCTTCCTACAATGAGCAGTTCTTC. Its protein is CASSPGTPSYNEQFF.